The present T cell receptor beta chain was sequenced within a study of CD8 T cells in ankylosing spondylitis. Study results and caveats: A TCR beta motif made of about eight highly homologous variants seemed typical of ankylosing spondylitis blood.

From the 5' RACE reads, TCRdb called clonotypes with MiXCR, one entry per CDR3 protein. The sample lists 250,000 to 300,000 distinct CDR3 sequences; 18% were seen once. Concerning this clonotype itself: Its antigen is unidentified.

The V segment lost 1 base and the J segment 1 base; nucleotides outside the gene matches: 5. Germline V gene lookup returns CDR1 LGHNA and CDR2 YNFKEQ. This CDR3 has 17 amino acids. The chain joins TRBV4-2 to TRBJ2-1; 9 bases are a match to TRBD1. The clonotype originates from a male donor with ankylosing spondylitis or in good health (not recorded which). The sequenced sample consisted of blood, either unsorted or a sorted T cell fraction (not recorded which). In nucleotides, the CDR3 is TGTGCCAGCAGCCAAGGTTCAGGACAGGGGTCCTACAATGAGCAGTTCTTC. Its protein is CASSQGSGQGSYNEQFF.